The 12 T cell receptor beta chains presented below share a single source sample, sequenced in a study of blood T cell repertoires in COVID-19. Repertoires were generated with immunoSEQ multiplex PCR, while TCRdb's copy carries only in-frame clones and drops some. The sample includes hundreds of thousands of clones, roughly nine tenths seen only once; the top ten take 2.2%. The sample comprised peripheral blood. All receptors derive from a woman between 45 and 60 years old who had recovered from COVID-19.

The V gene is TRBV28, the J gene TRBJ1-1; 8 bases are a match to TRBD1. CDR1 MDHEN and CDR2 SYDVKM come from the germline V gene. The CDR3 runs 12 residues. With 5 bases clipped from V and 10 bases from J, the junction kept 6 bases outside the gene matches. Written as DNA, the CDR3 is TGTGCCAGCAGTCCGCAAACAGGGGGAGCTTTCTTT. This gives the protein CASSPQTGGAFF.

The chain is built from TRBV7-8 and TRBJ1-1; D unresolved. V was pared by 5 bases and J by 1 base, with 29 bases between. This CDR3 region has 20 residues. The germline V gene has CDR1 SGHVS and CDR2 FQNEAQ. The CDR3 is CASSPTHVRFSSHRNTEAFF. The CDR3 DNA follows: TGTGCCAGCAGCCCCACGCATGTCAGGTTTTCTTCTCATCGGAACACTGAAGCTTTCTTT.

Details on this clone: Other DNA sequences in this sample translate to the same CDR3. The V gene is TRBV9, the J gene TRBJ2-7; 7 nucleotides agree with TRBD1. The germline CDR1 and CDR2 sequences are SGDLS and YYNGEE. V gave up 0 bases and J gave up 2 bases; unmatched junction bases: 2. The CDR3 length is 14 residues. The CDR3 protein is CASSVGQGAYEQYF. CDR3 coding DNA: TGTGCCAGCAGCGTAGGGCAGGGGGCCTACGAGCAGTACTTC.

In nucleotides, the CDR3 is TGTGCCAGCATTACTAGCGGCACCGGGGAGCTGTTTTTT. Encoded protein: CASITSGTGELFF. The chain uses TRBV6-6 and TRBJ2-2, with 8 bases that match TRBD2. Germline V gives CDR1 MNHNY, CDR2 SVGAGI (reference sequence). CDR3 size: 13 residues. V was pared by 7 bases and J by 4 bases, with 2 bases of the junction left unmatched.

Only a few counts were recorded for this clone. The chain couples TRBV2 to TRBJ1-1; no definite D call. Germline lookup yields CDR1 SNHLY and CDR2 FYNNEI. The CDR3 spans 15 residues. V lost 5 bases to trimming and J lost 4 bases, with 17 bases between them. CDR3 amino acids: CASSLYEGGSTEAFF. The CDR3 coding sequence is TGTGCCAGCAGTTTGTACGAGGGCGGTTCCACTGAAGCTTTCTTT.

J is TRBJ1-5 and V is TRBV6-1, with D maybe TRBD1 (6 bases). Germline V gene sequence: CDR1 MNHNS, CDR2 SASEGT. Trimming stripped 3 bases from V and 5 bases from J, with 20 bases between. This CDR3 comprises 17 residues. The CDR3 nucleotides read TGTGCCAGCAGTGAGGGCAGGGGCCCCGACCGTCATCAGCCCCAGCATTTT. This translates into CASSEGRGPDRHQPQHF.

The CDR3 region is CASGLVRRGGLFFGNQPQHF. In DNA form, the CDR3 reads TGTGCTAGTGGTTTGGTACGCAGGGGTGGATTGTTTTTCGGCAATCAGCCCCAGCATTTT. The chain recombines TRBV12-5 with TRBJ1-5; D might be TRBD1 (6 bases). The CDR3 runs to 20 residues. Trimming removed 0 bases from V and 2 bases from J, with 23 bases in between. The germline V gene has CDR1 LGHNT and CDR2 FRNRAP.

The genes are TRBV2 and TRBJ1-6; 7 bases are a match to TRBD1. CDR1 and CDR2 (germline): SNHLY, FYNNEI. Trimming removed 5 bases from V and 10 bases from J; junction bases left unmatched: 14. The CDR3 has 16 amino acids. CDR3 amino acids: CASSLISGGTLSPLHF. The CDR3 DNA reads TGTGCCAGCAGTCTAATCTCAGGGGGGACCCTCTCACCCCTCCACTTT.

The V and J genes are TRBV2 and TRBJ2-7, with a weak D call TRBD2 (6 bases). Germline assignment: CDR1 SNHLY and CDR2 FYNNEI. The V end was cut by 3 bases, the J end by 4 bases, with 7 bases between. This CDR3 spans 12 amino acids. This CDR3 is CASSDRGYEQYF. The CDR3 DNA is TGTGCCAGCAGTGACCGGGGGTACGAGCAGTACTTC. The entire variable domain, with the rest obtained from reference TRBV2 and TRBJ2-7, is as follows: EPEVTQTPSHQVTQMGQEVILRCVPISNHLYFYWYRQILGQKVEFLVSFYNNEISEKSEIFDDQFSVERPDGSNFTLKIRSTKLEDSAMYFCASSDRGYEQYFGPGTRLTVT.

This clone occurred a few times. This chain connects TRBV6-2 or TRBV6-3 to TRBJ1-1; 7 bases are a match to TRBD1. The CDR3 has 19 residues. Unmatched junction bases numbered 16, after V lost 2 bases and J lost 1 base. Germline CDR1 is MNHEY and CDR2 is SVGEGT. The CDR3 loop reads CASSYVRDSWEGRNTEAFF. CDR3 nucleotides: TGTGCCAGCAGTTACGTCAGGGACAGCTGGGAAGGTCGGAACACTGAAGCTTTCTTT.

The CDR3 DNA follows: TGTGCCAGCAGCCGACTAGCGGGAGGGGGTTACGAGCAGTACTTC. It encodes CASSRLAGGGYEQYF. The chain uses TRBV7-6 and TRBJ2-7, with 14 nucleotides matching TRBD2. After removal of 5 bases from V and 4 bases from J, the junction contained 4 bases not matched to a gene. The V gene's germline CDR1 is SGHVS and CDR2 FNYEAQ. The CDR3 is 15 amino acids.

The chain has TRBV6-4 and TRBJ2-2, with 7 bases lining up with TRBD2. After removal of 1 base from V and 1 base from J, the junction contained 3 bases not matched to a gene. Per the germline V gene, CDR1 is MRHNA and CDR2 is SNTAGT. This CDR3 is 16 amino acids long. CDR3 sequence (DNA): TGTGCCAGCAGTGACTGGGGGGGAAAGAACACCGGGGAGCTGTTTTTT. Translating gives CASSDWGGKNTGELFF.